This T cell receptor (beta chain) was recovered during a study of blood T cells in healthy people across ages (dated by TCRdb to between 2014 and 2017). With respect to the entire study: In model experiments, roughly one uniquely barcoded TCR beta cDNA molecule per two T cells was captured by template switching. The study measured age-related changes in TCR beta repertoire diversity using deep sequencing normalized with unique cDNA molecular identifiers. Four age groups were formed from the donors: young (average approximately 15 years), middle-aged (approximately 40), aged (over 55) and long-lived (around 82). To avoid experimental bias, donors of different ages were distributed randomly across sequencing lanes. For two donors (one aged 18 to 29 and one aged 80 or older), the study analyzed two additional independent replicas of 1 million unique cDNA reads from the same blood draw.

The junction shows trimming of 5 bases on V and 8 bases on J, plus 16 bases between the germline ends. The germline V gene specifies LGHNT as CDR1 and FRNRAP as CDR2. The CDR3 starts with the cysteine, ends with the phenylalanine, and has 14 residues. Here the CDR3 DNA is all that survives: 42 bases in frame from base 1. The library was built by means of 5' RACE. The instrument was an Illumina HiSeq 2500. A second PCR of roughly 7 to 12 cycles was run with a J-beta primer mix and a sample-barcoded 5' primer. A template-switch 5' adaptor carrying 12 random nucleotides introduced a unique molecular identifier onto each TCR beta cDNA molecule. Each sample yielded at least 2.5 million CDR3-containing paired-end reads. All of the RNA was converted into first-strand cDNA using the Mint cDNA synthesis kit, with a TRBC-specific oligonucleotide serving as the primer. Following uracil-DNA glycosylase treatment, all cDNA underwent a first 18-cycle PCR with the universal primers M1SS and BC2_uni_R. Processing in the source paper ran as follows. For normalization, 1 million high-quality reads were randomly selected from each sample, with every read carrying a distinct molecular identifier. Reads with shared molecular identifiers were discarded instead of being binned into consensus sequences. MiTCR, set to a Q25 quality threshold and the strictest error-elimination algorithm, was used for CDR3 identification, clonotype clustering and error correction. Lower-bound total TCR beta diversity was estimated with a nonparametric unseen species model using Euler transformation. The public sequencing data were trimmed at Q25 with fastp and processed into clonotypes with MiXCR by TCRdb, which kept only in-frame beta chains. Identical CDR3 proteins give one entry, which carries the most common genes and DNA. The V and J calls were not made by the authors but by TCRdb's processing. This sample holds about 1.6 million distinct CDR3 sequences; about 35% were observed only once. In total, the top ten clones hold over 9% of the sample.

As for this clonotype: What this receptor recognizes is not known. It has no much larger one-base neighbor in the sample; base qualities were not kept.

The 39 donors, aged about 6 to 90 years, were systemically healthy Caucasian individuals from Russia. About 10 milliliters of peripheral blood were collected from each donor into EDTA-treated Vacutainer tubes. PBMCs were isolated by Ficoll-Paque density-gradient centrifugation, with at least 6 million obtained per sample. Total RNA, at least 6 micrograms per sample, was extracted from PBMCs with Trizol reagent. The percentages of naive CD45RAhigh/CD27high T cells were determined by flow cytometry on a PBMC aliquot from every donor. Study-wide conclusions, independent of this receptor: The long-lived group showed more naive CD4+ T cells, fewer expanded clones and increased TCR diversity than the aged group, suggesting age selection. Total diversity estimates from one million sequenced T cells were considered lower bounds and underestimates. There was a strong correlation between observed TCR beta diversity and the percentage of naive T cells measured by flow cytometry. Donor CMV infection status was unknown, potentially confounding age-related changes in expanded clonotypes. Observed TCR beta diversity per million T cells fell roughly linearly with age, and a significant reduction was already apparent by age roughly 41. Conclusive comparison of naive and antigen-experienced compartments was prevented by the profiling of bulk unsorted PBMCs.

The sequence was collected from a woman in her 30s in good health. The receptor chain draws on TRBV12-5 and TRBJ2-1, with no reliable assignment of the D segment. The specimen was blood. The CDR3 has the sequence CASGVAEGVYEQFF. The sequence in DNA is TGTGCTAGTGGTGTGGCGGAAGGAGTGTATGAGCAGTTCTTC.